This T cell receptor beta chain was recovered during a study of lung T cells in sarcoidosis with Löfgren's syndrome (TCRdb year 2017). Background on the whole study: Sarcoidosis was characterized as a granulomatous disease that is mostly pulmonary, in which CD4+ T cells accumulate in bronchoalveolar lavage fluid. The repertoire analyses concentrated on Lofgren's syndrome patients. Beyond this particular receptor, the publication reports: In Lofgren's syndrome patients, relative to control subjects, TRAV12-1 and TRBV2 were reported to be the most expanded V gene segments. When alphabeta pairing was analyzed, TRAV12-1 tended to pair preferentially with TRBV2, and the resulting paired TCRs displayed CDR3 homology. Sharing of TRAV12-1 and TRBV2 CDR3 motifs among multiple Lofgren's syndrome patients was reported, suggesting public CD4+ TCR repertoires. Recognition of a sarcoidosis-associated antigen was only suggested; the antigen itself remained putative and unidentified.

This clonotype was picked up many times. This receptor's antigen is unknown. No base quality information exists; no much larger clone differs at one position. The CDR3 starts with the cysteine, ends with the phenylalanine, and has 13 residues. Here the CDR3 DNA is all that survives: 39 bases in frame from base 1. V has 10 bases trimmed and J has 5 bases trimmed; junction bases matching no gene number 10. CDR1 and CDR2, looked up from the germline V gene, are ENHRY and SYGVKD. Data came from an Illumina MiSeq. Through fastp at Q25 and MiXCR, TCRdb rebuilt clones from the public reads, retaining in-frame beta chains. Here each entry gathers all rows of one CDR3 protein and keeps the most common genes and DNA. In this sample the table shows more than 8,500 distinct CDR3 sequences, approximately 20% of which occur a single time. The ten largest clones capture roughly 7% of the sample. CD4+ T cells collected through bronchoalveolar lavage were the source used for profiling TCR repertoires.

The chain is assembled from TRBV10-3 and TRBJ2-5, with 7 bases in between that match TRBD1. What was sequenced was CD4+ T cells from bronchoalveolar lavage. This TCR was sampled from a human donor with sarcoidosis (Löfgren's syndrome or another form), or a control subject (not recorded which). This receptor has the CDR3 CANAIDRDETQYF. In nucleotides, the sequence is TGTGCCAACGCTATTGACAGGGATGAGACCCAGTACTTC.